This T cell receptor (beta chain) originates from a study of blood T cells in healthy people across ages. Losses at the gene ends were 4 bases for V and 1 base for J; bases not matched to a gene: 5. This CDR3 has 15 amino acids. Germline V gene lookup returns CDR1 SGHKS and CDR2 YYEKEE (reference sequence). Then a second PCR, running roughly 7 to 11 cycles, was carried out with a sample-barcoded 5' primer and a J-beta primer mix. From each sample, at least 2.5 million paired-end reads containing CDR3 were obtained. TCRdb reprocessed the 5' RACE reads via MiXCR and lists one record per CDR3 protein. The sample holds 600,000 to 1,000,000 distinct CDR3 sequences; 55% to 70% are singletons and the top ten take 20% to 25%. This clonotype was seen once.

The sequencing sample was made of blood. This sequence was found in a man between 25 and 39 years old in good health. This chain connects TRBV5-5 to TRBJ2-5; TRBD2 matches at 9 bases. The CDR3 reads CASSRSGGTQETQYF. The CDR3, as DNA: TGTGCCAGCAGCCGTAGCGGGGGTACCCAAGAGACCCAGTACTTC.